Listed here is a single T cell receptor beta chain. This clonotype turned up a few times. Its antigen is not yet known. No much larger clone exists at a distance of one base, and base qualities are not known. CDR1 and CDR2 (DFQATT, SNEGSKA) derive from the germline V gene (reference sequence). CDR3 length: 14 amino acids, cysteine to phenylalanine. Here the CDR3 DNA is all that survives: 42 bases in frame from base 1. The trim is 4 bases for V and 4 bases for J, with a gap of 13 bases between the germline ends. The entry originates in a study of T cells after yellow fever vaccination (dated by TCRdb to the late 2010s). In the study overall: The SMART-Seq v4 Ultra Low Input RNA kit was used to prepare libraries from fractions with low cell numbers. To follow T-cell clones before and after primary and booster YFV17D yellow fever vaccination, bulk TCR alpha and beta repertoires were sequenced over time. Two healthy male donors, one aged 18 to 30 and one aged 30 to 40 years, made up the cohort. Blood was drawn at multiple timepoints before and after primary and secondary immunization, with bulk PBMC replicates and cell subsets isolated.

Study-wide conclusions, independent of this receptor: Most clones expanded after primary vaccination (about 95% of CD4 and 88% of CD8) were re-detected after the booster, suggesting that broad memory maintenance occurred. The study included only two donors, which limits how far the findings can be generalized. A small share of clonotypes occurred in both CD4 and CD8 compartments, likely arising from convergent recombination. Computational filtering was needed because FACS-sorted repertoires could contain abundant contaminating clonotypes from the bulk population. The secondary T-cell response was weaker than the primary response but faster, peaking on day 5 instead of day 15.

TCR cDNA was made using 5'RACE template switching, a step that added a universal primer site and unique molecular identifiers. Priming for cDNA synthesis came from both the TCR alpha and TCR beta constant segments. Library amplification involved two PCR steps, and the second step added sample barcodes and sequencing adapters. Sequencing of libraries was performed on Illumina HiSeq 2500 (2x100 bp) or NovaSeq (2x150 bp). Regarding the original processing steps: Reads were demultiplexed and collapsed into UMI consensus sequences with MIGEC, and V(D)J alignment was performed with MiXCR. Using edgeR on replicate PBMC samples, clonotypes were called vaccine-responding if FDR was below 0.01 and the log2 fold change was above 5 up to day 15. Each bulk clonotype was labeled CD4 or CD8 based on which sequenced repertoire, CD4 or CD8, contained the clonotype at higher abundance. TCRdb took the public reads, trimmed them with fastp at Q25, ran MiXCR for clone calling and kept in-frame beta chains. When rows share a CDR3 protein, they turn into one entry using the most common DNA and genes. The V and J calls here are based on TCRdb, not the publication. The sample table holds 510,000 or so distinct CDR3 sequences, of which 19% were seen once. About 13% of the sample lies in the top ten.

Read against the paper, the sample's treatment or condition label means: live attenuated yellow fever vaccine strain. At every blood-draw timepoint, two biological replicates of bulk PBMCs were collected. A standard Ficoll-Paque protocol was used to isolate PBMCs from peripheral blood. RNA was extracted with TriZol from bulk PBMCs, CD4 and CD8 fractions, and dextramer-positive and dextramer-negative fractions. The receptor was isolated from a man under 40 who received the YFV17D yellow fever vaccine. Sequencing was performed on PBMCs, taken 15 days after the yellow fever booster vaccination. The chain is encoded by TRBV20-1 joined to TRBJ2-2, with the D gene possibly TRBD1 or TRBD2, each one fitting 5 bases. The nucleotides read TGCAGTGCTACAAAACAGGAGGCCACCGGGGAGCTGTTTTTT. Translated, it reads CSATKQEATGELFF.